A single sample gave rise to the 5 T cell receptor beta chains below, sequenced in a study of shared clonotypes between healthy human individuals. Sequencing used immunoSEQ multiplex PCR; TCRdb keeps in-frame clones, though not all of them. The sample contains 2 million to 2.5 million clones, under 97% of which appear only once. The specimen was naive CD4+ T cells sorted from blood. The subset is: CD45RA+ positively selected. The receptors derive from a man between 18 and 29 years old in good health.

This rearrangement joins TRBV25-1 to TRBJ2-2, with D perhaps TRBD1 (6 bases). This CDR3 is built from 14 residues. Germline V gene sequence: CDR1 MGHDK, CDR2 SYGVNS. Trimming cost V 8 bases and J 0 bases, with 10 bases left between them. This chain's CDR3 is CASERTANTGELFF. The CDR3 DNA is TGTGCCAGCGAAAGGACAGCGAACACCGGGGAGCTGTTTTTT.

The chain uses TRBV27 and TRBJ2-1; tentative D call: TRBD1 (5 bases). This CDR3 region has 13 residues. The ends were cut back, 3 bases at V and 8 bases at J, with 11 bases in the middle. Per germline, CDR1 MNHEY and CDR2 SMNVEV (reference sequence). The CDR3 is CASSLGPQHEQFF. The CDR3, as DNA: TGTGCCAGCAGTTTGGGGCCCCAGCATGAGCAGTTCTTC.

This CDR3 reads CASTGQTSSGANVLTF. For the CDR3, the DNA is TGTGCCAGCACCGGACAGACATCCTCTGGGGCCAACGTCCTGACTTTC. The chain links TRBV2 to TRBJ2-6; D may be TRBD1 (6 bases). Trimming removed 7 bases from V and 0 bases from J, with 13 bases in between. From germline, CDR1 is SNHLY and CDR2 FYNNEI. This CDR3 has 16 amino acids.

This chain joins TRBV23-1 and TRBJ1-6; possibly TRBD1 for D (5 bases). TRBV23-1 is recorded as an ORF, its role being uncertain. With 10 bases removed from V and 7 bases from J, the gap between germline ends came to 17 bases. The CDR3 is 14 residues long. CDR3 sequence (DNA): TGCGCCATTTTACCGCCAGGGCGGAATTCACCCCTCCACTTT. Protein sequence: CAILPPGRNSPLHF.

The J gene is TRBJ2-7, the V gene TRBV5-8, with 7 bases matching TRBD2. V lost 2 bases, J lost 6 bases, and 17 bases stayed unmatched. The CDR3 length is 17 residues. Germline V gives CDR1 SGHTS, CDR2 YDEGEE. Here the CDR3 reads CASSFVAQRGRDPEQYF. The DNA for the CDR3 is TGTGCCAGCAGCTTCGTCGCACAGCGGGGTAGGGACCCCGAGCAGTACTTC.